One and the same sample provided the 8 T cell receptor beta chains below, sequenced in a study of breast tumors, draining lymph nodes, adjacent tissues. Samples came from axillary lymph nodes draining the breast cancer. TCRdb fed the multiplex PCR reads into MiXCR, producing one record per CDR3 protein. The table lists over 100,000 distinct CDR3 sequences, about a fifth of them singletons, with just over 2.5% in the top ten. The material sequenced was axillary lymph node tissue. Source of these receptors: a female donor with breast cancer. Some clones in this sample may be carry-over from other donors' samples.

V gene TRBV28 combines with J gene TRBJ2-7, with D perhaps TRBD2 (5 bases). The CDR3 is made up of 14 amino acids. The germline V gene encodes CDR1 MDHEN and CDR2 SYDVKM. V lost 3 bases and J 3 bases, leaving 12 bases between the germline ends. The CDR3 sequence is CASSFGVEGYEQYF. CDR3 nucleotides: TGTGCCAGCAGTTTTGGGGTAGAGGGCTACGAGCAGTACTTC.

This clonotype was seen many times. This chain connects TRBV29-1 to TRBJ2-7, with 9 bases aligning to TRBD2. Germline V gene sequence: CDR1 SQVTM, CDR2 ANQGSEA. This CDR3 is 12 amino acids long. The ends lost 4 bases at V and 6 bases at J; junction bases unmatched: 4. As DNA, the CDR3 is TGCAGCGTTGCGGGACTAGCTCCCGAGCAGTACTTC. Protein sequence: CSVAGLAPEQYF.

The chain recombines TRBV6-5 with TRBJ1-2; D not resolved. Deletions cut 8 bases from V and 0 bases from J, with 13 bases between. CDR3 length: 14 amino acids. Germline-derived CDR1 and CDR2 are MNHEY and SVGAGI. The CDR3 coding sequence is TGTGCCAGCGGGAAGACGGCCTCTAACTATGGCTACACCTTC. Protein: CASGKTASNYGYTF.

This clonotype was picked up many times. This chain links TRBV20-1 with TRBJ2-7; D possibly corresponds to TRBD2 (6 bases). CDR3 length: 12 amino acids. The V gene's germline CDR1 is DFQATT and CDR2 SNEGSKA (reference sequence). With 5 bases removed from V and 1 base from J, the gap between germline ends came to 9 bases. CDR3 region: CSAGSGSYEQYF. The CDR3 nucleotides are TGCAGTGCTGGTAGCGGTTCCTACGAGCAGTACTTC.

This clonotype was seen many times. V gene TRBV20-1 combines with J gene TRBJ2-1, with a weak D call TRBD1 (5 bases). CDR1 and CDR2 from the germline V gene are DFQATT and SNEGSKA (reference sequence). The CDR3 spans 16 residues. V gave up 0 bases and J gave up 8 bases, with 20 bases separating them. The DNA of the CDR3 is TGCAGTGCTAGAGACCTAGGGGCTCCCCACTGGGATGAGCAGTTCTTC. As protein: CSARDLGAPHWDEQFF.

A remark on this clonotype: This could be a read error, since a much larger clone is one nucleotide away. This chain links TRBV30 with TRBJ1-6; D remains ambiguous. The CDR3 has 16 residues. Germline V gene data show CDR1 as GTSNPN and CDR2 as SVGIG (reference sequence). CDR3 region: CAWSGHQGPYNSPLYF. CDR3 sequence (DNA): TGTGCCTGGAGTGGACACCAAGGCCCCTATAATTCACCCCTCTACTTT.

This clonotype was detected ten times or more. The chain's CDR3 is CASSLGFGGDGYEQYF. CDR3 bases: TGTGCCAGCAGCTTGGGGTTTGGGGGAGACGGGTACGAGCAGTACTTC. The genes are TRBV5-6 and TRBJ2-7; the D gene could be TRBD1 or TRBD2 (5 bases each). The CDR3 runs 16 residues. Per germline, CDR1 SGHDT and CDR2 YYEEEE. Between the trimmed V and J ends, which lost 0 bases and 4 bases, there was a span of 17 bases.

This clonotype came up many times. The J gene is TRBJ2-7, the V gene TRBV6-1, with no clear D. This CDR3 contains 12 residues. V lost 6 bases and J lost 2, with 8 bases in between. Per germline, CDR1 MNHNS and CDR2 SASEGT. The CDR3 spells CASRLDPYEQYF. The CDR3 DNA reads TGTGCCAGCAGGCTGGATCCCTACGAGCAGTACTTC.